This entry features one T cell receptor beta chain sequence. Its antigen remains unidentified. This record belongs to a study of T-cell memory formation after mild COVID-19. Researchers used 5'RACE with constant-segment primers to make TCR alpha and TCR beta cDNA libraries that carry sample barcodes and UMIs. TCRdb used MiXCR to reprocess the 5' RACE reads, holding one entry per CDR3 protein. The sample records 500,000 to 650,000 distinct CDR3 sequences, about 20% being singletons. The ends were cut back, 4 bases at V and 3 bases at J, with 10 bases in the middle. The CDR3 covers 14 residues. Germline V gene data show CDR1 as MNHEY and CDR2 as SVGAGI. Findings and limits, study-wide: Day 15 to 85 contracting clones showed balanced CD4/CD8; day 15 to 37 expanders favored CD4+. Pre-infection memory carried some responding clones, suggesting that cross-reactive memory joined.

The clonotype comes from an adult woman who had mild COVID-19 (a few samples of this study predate the infection). Cell type and time point are not known. The sample comprised PBMCs or a T cell subset sorted from them (not recorded which). V usage is TRBV6-5 and J usage is TRBJ2-4, with D possibly matching TRBD1 (6 bases). CDR3 sequence reads: CASSSQGSKNIQYF. The CDR3 coding sequence is TGTGCCAGCAGTTCCCAGGGGAGCAAAAACATTCAGTACTTC.